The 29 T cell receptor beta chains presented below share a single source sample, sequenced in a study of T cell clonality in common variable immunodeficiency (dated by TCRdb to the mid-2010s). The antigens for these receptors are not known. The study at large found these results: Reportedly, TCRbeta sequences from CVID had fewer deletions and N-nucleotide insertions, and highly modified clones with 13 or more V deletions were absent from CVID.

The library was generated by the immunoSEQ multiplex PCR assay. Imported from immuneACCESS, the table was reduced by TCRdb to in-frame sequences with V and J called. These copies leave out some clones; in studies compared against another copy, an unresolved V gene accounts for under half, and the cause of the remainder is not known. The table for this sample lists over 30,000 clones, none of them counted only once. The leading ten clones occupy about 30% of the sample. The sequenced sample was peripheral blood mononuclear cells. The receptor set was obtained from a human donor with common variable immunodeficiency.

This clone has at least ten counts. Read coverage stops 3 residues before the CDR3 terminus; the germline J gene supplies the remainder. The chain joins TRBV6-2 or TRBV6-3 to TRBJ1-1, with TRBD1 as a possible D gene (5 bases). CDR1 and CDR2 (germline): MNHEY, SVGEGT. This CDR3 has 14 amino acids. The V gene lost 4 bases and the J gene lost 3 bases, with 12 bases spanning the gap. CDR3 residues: CASSFNQGYTEAFF. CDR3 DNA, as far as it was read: TGTGCCAGCAGTTTTAACCAGGGTTACACTGAA.

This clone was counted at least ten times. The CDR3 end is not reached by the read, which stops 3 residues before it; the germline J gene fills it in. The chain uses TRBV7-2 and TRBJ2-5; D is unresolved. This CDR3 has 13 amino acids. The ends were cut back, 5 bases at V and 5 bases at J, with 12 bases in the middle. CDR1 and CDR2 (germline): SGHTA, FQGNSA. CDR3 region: CASSRRVWETQYF. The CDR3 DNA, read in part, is TGTGCCAGCAGCCGTCGGGTGTGGGAGACC.

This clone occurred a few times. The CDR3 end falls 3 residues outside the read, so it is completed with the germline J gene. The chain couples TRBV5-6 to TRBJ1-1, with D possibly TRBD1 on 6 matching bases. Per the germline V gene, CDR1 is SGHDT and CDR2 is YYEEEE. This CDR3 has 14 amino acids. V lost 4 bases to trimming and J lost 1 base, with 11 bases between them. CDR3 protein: CASSVGASNTEAFF. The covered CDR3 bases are TGTGCCAGCAGCGTGGGGGCATCGAACACTGAA.

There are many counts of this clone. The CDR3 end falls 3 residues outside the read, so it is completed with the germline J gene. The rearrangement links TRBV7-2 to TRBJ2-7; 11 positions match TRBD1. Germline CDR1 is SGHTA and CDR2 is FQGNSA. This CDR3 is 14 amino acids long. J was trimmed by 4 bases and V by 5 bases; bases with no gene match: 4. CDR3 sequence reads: CASSHRDRGYEQYF. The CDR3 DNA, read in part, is TGTGCCAGCAGCCACCGGGACAGGGGGTACGAG.

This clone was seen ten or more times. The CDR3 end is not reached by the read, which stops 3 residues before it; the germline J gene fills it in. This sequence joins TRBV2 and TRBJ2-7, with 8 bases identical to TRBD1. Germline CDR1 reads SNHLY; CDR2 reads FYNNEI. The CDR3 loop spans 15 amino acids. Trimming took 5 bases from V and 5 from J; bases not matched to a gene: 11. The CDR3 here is CASSRRLDRANEQYF. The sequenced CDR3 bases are TGTGCCAGCAGTCGCCGCCTGGACAGGGCAAACGAG.

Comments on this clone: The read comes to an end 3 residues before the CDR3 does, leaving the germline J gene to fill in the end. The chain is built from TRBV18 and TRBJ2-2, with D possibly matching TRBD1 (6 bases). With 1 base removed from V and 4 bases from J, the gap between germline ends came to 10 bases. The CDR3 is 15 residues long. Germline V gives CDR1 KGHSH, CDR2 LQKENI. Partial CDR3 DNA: TGTGCCAGCTCACCACTCCAGGGGAGCACCGGGGAG. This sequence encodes CASSPLQGSTGE. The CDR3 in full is CASSPLQGSTGELFF.

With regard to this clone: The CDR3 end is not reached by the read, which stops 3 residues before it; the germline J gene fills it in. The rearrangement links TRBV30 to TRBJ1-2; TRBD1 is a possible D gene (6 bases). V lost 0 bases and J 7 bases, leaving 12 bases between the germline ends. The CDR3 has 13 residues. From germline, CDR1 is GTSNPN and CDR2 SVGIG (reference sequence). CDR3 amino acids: CAWSVQGRGGYTF. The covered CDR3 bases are TGTGCCTGGAGTGTACAGGGCCGAGGTGGC.

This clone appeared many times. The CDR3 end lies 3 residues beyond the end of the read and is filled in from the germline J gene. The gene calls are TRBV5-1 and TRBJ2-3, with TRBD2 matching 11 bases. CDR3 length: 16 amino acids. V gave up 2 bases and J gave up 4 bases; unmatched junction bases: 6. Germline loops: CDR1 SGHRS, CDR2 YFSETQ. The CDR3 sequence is CASSFLLAGAADTQYF. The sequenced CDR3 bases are TGCGCCAGCAGCTTTTTACTAGCGGGAGCTGCAGATACG.

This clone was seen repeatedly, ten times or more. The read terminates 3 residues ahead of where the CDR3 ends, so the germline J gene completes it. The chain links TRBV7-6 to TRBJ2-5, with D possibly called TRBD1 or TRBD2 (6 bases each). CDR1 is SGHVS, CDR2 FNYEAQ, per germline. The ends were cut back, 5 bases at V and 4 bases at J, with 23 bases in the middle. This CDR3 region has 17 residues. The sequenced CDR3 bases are TGTGCCAGCAGCCCCCGAAGGACAGCGTTGGGAGGAGAGACC. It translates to CASSPRRTALGGET. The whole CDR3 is CASSPRRTALGGETQYF.

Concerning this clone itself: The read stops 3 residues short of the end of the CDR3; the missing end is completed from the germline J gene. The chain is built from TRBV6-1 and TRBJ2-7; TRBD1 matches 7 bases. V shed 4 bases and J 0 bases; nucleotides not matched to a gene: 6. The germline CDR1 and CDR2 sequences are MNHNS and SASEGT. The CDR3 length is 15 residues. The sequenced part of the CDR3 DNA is TGTGCCAGCAGTGTGACAGGGCTCTACTCCTACGAG. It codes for CASSVTGLYSYE. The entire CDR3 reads CASSVTGLYSYEQYF.

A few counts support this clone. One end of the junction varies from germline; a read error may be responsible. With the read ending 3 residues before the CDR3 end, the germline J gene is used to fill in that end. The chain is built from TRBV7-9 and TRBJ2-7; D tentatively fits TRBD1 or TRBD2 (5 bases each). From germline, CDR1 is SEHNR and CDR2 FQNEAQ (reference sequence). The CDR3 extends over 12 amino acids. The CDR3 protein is CSSGHHLDEQYF. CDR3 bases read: TGTTCCAGCGGACATCATCTCGACGAG.

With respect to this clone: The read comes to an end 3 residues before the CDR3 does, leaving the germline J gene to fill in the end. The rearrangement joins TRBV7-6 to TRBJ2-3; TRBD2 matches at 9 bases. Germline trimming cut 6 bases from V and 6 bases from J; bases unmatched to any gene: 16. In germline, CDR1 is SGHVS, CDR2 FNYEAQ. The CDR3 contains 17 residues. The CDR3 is CASSPKSGVAGADTQYF. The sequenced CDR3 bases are TGTGCCAGCAGTCCTAAGTCGGGGGTAGCGGGAGCGGATACG.

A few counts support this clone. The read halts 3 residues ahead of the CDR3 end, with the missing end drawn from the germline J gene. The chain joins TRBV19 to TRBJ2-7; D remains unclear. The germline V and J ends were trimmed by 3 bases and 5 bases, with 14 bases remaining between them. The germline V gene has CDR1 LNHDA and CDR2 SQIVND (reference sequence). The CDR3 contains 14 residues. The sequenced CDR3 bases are TGTGCCAGTAGTATTATCCCCTTTGCGGACGAG. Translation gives CASSIIPFADE. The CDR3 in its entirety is CASSIIPFADEQYF.

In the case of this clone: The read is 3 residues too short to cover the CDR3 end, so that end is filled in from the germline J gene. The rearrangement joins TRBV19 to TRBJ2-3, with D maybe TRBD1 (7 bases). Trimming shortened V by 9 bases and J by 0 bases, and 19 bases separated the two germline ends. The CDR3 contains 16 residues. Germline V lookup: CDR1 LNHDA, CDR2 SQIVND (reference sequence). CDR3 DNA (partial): TGTGCCAGGGGAGGACAGGCCGATACTAGCACAGATACG. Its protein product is CARGGQADTSTDT. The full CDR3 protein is CARGGQADTSTDTQYF. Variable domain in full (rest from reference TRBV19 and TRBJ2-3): DGGITQSPKYLFRKEGQNVTLSCEQNLNHDAMYWYRQDPGQGLRLIYYSQIVNDFQKGDIAEGYSVSREKKESFPLTVTSAQKNPTAFYLCARGGQADTSTDTQYFGPGTRLTVL.

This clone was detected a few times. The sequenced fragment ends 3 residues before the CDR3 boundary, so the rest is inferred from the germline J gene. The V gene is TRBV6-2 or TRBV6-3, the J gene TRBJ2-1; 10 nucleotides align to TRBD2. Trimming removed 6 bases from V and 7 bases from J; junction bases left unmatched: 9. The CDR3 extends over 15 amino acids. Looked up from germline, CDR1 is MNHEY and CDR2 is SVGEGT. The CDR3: CASSFGLADGNEQFF. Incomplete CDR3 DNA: TGTGCCAGCAGCTTCGGACTAGCGGATGGAAATGAG.

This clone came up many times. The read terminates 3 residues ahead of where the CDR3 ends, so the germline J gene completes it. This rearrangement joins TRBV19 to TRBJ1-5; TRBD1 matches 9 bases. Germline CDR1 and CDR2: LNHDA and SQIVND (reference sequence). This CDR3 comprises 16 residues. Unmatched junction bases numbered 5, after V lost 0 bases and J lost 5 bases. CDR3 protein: CASSIDRQGEHQPQHF. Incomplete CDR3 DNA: TGTGCCAGTAGTATAGATCGACAGGGGGAGCATCAGCCC. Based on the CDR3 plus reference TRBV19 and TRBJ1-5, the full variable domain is DGGITQSPKYLFRKEGQNVTLSCEQNLNHDAMYWYRQDPGQGLRLIYYSQIVNDFQKGDIAEGYSVSREKKESFPLTVTSAQKNPTAFYLCASSIDRQGEHQPQHFGDGTRLSIL.

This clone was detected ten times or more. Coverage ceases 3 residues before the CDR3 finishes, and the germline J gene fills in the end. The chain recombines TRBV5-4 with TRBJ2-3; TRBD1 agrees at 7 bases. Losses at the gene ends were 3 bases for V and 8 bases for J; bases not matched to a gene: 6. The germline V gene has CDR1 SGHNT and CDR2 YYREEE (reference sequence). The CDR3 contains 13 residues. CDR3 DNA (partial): TGTGCCAGCAGCTCTACAGGGGACGGTACG. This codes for CASSSTGDGT. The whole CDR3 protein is CASSSTGDGTQYF.

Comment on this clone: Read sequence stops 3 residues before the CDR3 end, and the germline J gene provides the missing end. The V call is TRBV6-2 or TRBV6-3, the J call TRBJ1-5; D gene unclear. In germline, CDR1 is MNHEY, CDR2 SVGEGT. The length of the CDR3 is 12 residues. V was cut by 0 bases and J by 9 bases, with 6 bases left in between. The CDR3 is CASSYSRGPQHF. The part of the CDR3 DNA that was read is TGTGCCAGCAGTTACTCGAGAGGGCCC.

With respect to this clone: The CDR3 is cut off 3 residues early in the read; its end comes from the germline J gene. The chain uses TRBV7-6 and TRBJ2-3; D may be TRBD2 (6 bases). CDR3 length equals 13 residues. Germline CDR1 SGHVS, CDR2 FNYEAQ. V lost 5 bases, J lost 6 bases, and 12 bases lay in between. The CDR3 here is CASSRNRGDTQYF. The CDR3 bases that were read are TGTGCCAGCAGCCGTAACCGGGGGGATACG.

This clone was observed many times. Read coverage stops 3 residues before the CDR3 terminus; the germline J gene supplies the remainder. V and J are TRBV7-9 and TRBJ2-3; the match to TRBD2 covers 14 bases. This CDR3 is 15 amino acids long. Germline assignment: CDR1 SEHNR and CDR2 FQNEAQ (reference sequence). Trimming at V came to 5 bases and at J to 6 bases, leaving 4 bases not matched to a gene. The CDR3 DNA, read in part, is TGTGCCAGCAGCCCACGGACTAGCGGGAGGGATACG. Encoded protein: CASSPRTSGRDT. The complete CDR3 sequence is CASSPRTSGRDTQYF.

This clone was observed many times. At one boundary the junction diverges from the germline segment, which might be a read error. Partial CDR3 DNA: TGCGCCAGCAGCCAAGATCAGGGCAGGGGGCGGTACATT. Amino acids: CASSQDQGRGRYI. The full CDR3 protein reads CASSQDQGRGRYIQYF. This chain joins TRBV4-2 and TRBJ2-4, with 8 nucleotides matching TRBD1. Sequencing ends 3 residues short of the CDR3 end; the germline J gene provides the rest. The CDR3 runs to 16 residues. The germline gives CDR1 LGHNA, CDR2 YNFKEQ.

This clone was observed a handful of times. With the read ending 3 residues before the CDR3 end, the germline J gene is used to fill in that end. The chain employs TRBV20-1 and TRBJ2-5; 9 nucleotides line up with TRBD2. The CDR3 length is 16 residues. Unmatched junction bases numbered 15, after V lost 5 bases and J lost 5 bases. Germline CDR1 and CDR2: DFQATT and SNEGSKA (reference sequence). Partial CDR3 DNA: TGCAGTGCTTACTTGGGGGCGGGAGGGCCATGGGAGACC. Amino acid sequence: CSAYLGAGGPWET. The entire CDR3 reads CSAYLGAGGPWETQYF.

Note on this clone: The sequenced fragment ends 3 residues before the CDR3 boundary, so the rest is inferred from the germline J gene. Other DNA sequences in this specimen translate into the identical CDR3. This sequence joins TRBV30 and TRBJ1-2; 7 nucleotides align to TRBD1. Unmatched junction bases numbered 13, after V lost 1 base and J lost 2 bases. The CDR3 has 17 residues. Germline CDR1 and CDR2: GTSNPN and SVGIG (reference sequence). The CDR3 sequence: CAWSALRGETPNYGYTF. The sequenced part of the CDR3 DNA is TGTGCCTGGAGTGCCCTCAGGGGGGAAACTCCGAACTATGGC. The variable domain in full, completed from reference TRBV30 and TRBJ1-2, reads SQTIHQWPATLVQPVGSPLSLECTVEGTSNPNLYWYRQAAGRGLQLLFYSVGIGQISSEVPQNLSASRPQDRQFILSSKKLLLSDSGFYLCAWSALRGETPNYGYTFGSGTRLTVV.

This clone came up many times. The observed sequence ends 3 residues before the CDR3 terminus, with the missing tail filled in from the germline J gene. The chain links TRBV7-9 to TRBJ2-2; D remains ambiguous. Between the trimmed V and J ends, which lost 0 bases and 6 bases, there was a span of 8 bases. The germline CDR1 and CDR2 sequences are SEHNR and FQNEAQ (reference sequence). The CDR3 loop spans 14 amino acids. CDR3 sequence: CASSLAVRAGELFF. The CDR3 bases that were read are TGTGCCAGCAGCTTAGCGGTTCGGGCCGGGGAG. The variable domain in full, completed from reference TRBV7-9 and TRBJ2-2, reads DTGVSQNPRHKITKRGQNVTFRCDPISEHNRLYWYRQTLGQGPEFLTYFQNEAQLEKSRLLSDRFSAERPKGSFSTLEIQRTEQGDSAMYLCASSLAVRAGELFFGEGSRLTVL.

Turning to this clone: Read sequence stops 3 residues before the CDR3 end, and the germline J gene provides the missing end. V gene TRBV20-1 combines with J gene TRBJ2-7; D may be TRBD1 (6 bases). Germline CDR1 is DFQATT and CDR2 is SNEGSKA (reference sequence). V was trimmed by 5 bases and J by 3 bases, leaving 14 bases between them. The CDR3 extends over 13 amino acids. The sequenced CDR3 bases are TGCAGTGCTGGGTACAGGGCTATCTACGAG. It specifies CSAGYRAIYE. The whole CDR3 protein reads CSAGYRAIYEQYF.

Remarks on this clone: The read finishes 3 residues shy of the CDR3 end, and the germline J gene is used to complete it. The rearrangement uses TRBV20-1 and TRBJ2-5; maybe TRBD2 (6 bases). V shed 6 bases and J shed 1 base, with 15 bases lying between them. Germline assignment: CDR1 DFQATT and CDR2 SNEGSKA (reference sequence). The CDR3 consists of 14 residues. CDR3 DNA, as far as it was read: TGCAGTGCCACCTTACCGGGACTCCAAGAGACC. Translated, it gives CSATLPGLQET. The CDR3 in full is CSATLPGLQETQYF.

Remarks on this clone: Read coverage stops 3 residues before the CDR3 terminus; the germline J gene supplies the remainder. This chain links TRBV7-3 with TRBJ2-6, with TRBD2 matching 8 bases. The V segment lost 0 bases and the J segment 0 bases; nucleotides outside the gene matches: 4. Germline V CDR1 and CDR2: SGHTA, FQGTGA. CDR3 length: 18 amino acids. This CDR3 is CASSLTSGAPSGANVLTF. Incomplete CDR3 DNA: TGTGCCAGCAGCTTAACTAGCGGGGCCCCCTCTGGGGCCAACGTC. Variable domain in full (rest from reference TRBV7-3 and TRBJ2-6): GAGVSQTPSNKVTEKGKYVELRCDPISGHTALYWYRQSLGQGPEFLIYFQGTGAADDSGLPNDRFFAVRPEGSVSTLKIQRTERGDSAVYLCASSLTSGAPSGANVLTFGAGSRLTVL.

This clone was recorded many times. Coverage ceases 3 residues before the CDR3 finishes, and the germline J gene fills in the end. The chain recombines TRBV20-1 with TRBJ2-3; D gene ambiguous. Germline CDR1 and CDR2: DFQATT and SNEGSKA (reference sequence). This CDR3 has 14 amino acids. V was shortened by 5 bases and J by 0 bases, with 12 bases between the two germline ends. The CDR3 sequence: CSAPLPGSTDTQYF. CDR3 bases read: TGCAGTGCTCCCCTTCCCGGGAGCACAGATACG.

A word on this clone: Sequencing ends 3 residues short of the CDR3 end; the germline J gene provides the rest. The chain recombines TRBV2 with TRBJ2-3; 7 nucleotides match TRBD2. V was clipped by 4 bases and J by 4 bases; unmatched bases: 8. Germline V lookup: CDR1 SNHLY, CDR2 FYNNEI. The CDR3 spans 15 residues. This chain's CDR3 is CASSGASGGADTQYF. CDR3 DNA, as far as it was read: TGTGCCAGCAGTGGGGCTAGCGGAGGGGCAGATACG.